This section outlines one T cell receptor (beta chain) sequence together with its context. The antigen is not known. The entry originates in a study of T-cell memory formation after mild COVID-19. Regarding the study as a whole: Contracting clones, day 15 to 85, had balanced CD4/CD8, and later expanders favored CD4+.

Using its own MiXCR run on the 5' RACE reads, TCRdb lists one record per CDR3 protein. The sample contains hundreds of thousands of distinct CDR3 sequences, around 17% of which appear only once. The receptor was isolated from an adult woman who had mild COVID-19 (a few samples of this study predate the infection). Cell type and time point are not known. The sample consisted of PBMCs or a T cell subset sorted from them (not recorded which).

CDR3 residues: CASSLVAGRTDTQYF. DNA for the CDR3: TGTGCCAGCAGCCTAGTAGCGGGAAGGACAGATACGCAGTATTTT. This chain links TRBV6-2 or TRBV6-3 with TRBJ2-3; 8 bases agree with TRBD2. Germline V CDR1 and CDR2: MNHEY, SVGEGT. J lost 3 bases, V lost 6 bases, and 8 bases had no gene match. The CDR3 loop spans 15 amino acids.